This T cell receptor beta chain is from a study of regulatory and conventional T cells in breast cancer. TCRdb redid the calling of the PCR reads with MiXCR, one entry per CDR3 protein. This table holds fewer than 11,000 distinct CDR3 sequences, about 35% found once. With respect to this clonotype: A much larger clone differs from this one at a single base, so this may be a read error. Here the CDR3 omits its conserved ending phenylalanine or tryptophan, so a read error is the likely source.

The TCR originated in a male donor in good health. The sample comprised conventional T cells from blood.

The CDR3 protein is CATSRDFGQPQHL. The CDR3 DNA reads as TGTGCCACCAGCAGAGATTTTGGTCAGCCCCAGCATCTT. The chain is built from TRBV15 and TRBJ1-5; no firm D call. V was clipped by 0 bases and J by 6 bases, with 6 bases between them. This CDR3 comprises 13 residues. Germline V gene data show CDR1 as LNHNV and CDR2 as YYDKDF (reference sequence).